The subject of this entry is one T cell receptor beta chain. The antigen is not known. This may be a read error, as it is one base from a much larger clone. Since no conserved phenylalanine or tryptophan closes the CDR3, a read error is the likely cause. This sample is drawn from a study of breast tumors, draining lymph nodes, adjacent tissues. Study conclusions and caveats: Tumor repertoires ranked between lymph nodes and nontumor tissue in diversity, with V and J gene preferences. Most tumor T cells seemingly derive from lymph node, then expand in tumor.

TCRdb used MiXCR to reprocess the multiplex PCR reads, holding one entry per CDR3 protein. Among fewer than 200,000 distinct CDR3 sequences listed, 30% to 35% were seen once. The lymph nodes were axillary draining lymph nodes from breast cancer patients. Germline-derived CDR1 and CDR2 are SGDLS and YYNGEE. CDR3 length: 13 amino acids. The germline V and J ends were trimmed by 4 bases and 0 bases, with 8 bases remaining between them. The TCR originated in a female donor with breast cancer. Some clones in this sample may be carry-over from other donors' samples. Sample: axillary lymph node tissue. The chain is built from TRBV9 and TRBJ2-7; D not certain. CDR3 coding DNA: TGTGCCAGCAGCCCAATGTCCTCCTACGAGCAGTACTCC. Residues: CASSPMSSYEQYS.